The clone carrying this T cell receptor (beta chain) has just a few counts. The antigen remains undetermined. These data originate in a study of response to subunit inactivated influenza vaccine. Study results and caveats: T cells newly recruited by each seasonal influenza vaccination are few, the authors suggested.

With V trimmed by 4 bases and J by 5 bases, 8 bases remained unmatched. Germline values: CDR1 SGHRS, CDR2 YFSETQ. The CDR3 consists of 15 residues. TCRdb re-derived calls from the RT-PCR reads in MiXCR, one entry per CDR3 protein. The data contain 300,000 to 350,000 distinct CDR3 sequences, roughly 22% of them singletons. This TCR derives from a man aged 50 to 75 who received an inactivated influenza vaccine. The chain couples TRBV5-1 to TRBJ1-5; 8 bases are a match to TRBD1. Sequences were derived from PBMCs from blood, sampled approximately 20 months after vaccination. The CDR3 nucleotides read TGCGCCAGCAGCATAGGACAGGGCCCCCATCAGCCCCAGCATTTT. This encodes CASSIGQGPHQPQHF.